This T cell receptor (beta chain) was recovered during a study of human T cells and chemical hapten exposure. TCRdb analysed the RACE reads with MiXCR anew, one entry per CDR3 protein. Of roughly 200,000 distinct CDR3 sequences listed, about a fifth are singletons. CDR1 and CDR2 (germline): MNHEY, SVGEGT. V was trimmed by 4 bases and J by 4 bases, leaving 7 bases between them. The CDR3 extends over 12 amino acids. The time point denotes: patch test 1, 2 weeks after DPC sensitization. Treatment of the sample: therapeutic diphenylcyclopropenone sensitization with weekly scalp DPC. The chain combines TRBV6-2 or TRBV6-3 with TRBJ1-2, with D perhaps matching TRBD1 (5 bases). This clonotype was sampled from a woman in her fifties or sixties with alopecia areata. Some clones in this sample may be carry-over from other donors' samples. The sequenced sample was whole blood, obtained in connection with sensitization to the hapten diphenylcyclopropenone (DPC). CDR3 amino acids: CASSSDIYGYTF. The CDR3 nucleotides are TGTGCCAGCAGTTCGGACATCTATGGCTACACCTTC.